This T cell receptor (beta chain) is from a study of shared clonotypes between healthy human individuals. Notes on the study in general: Memory subsets generally showed lower estimated richness than naive subsets. Several donors held about 5% of naive CD4 clonotypes in common.

This CDR3 region has 13 residues. CDR1 and CDR2 (germline): SQVTM, ANQGSEA. With 7 bases removed from V and 1 base from J, the gap between germline ends came to 13 bases. Using immunoSEQ multiplex PCR, the repertoire was profiled, and TCRdb retains in-frame clones only, with some absent. The sample has about 2.4 million clones; 90% to 95% are singletons. The study drew all its donors from Caucasian adults living in Nashville, Tennessee. CD45RA+ naive and CD45RA-negative memory subsets were separated from CD4+ cells. Comment on this clone: The antigen remains unidentified.

The chain employs TRBV29-1 and TRBJ1-1; D unresolved. This sequence originates from a young man in good health. Sequenced: naive CD4+ T cells sorted from blood. Subset given: CD45RA+ positively selected. The CDR3 DNA reads as TGCAGCGGGATAACCTTAGCGAACACTGAAGCTTTCTTT. It encodes CSGITLANTEAFF. Full variable domain (missing parts from reference TRBV29-1 and TRBJ1-1): SAVISQKPSRDICQRGTSLTIQCQVDSQVTMMFWYRQQPGQSLTLIATANQGSEATYESGFVIDKFPISRPNLTFSTLTVSNMSPEDSSIYLCSGITLANTEAFFGQGTRLTVV.